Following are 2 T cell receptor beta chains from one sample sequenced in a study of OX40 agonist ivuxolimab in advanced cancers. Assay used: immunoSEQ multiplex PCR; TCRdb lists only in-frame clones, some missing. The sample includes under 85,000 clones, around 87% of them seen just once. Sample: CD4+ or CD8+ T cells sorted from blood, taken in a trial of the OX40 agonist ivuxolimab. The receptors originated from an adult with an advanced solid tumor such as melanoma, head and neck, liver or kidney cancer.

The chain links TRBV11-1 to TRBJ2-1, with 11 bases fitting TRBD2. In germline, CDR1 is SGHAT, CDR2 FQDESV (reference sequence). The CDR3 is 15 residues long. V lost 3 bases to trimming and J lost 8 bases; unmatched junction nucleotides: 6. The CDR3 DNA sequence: TGTGCCAGCAGCTTTCTAGCGGGAGGTACGGATGAGCAGTTCTTC. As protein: CASSFLAGGTDEQFF.

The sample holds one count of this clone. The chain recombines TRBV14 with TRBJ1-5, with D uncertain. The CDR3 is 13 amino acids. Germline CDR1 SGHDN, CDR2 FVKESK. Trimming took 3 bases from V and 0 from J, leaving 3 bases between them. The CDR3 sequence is CASSHRSNQPQHF. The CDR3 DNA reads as TGTGCCAGCAGCCATCGTAGCAATCAGCCCCAGCATTTT.